These 6 T cell receptor beta chains were all obtained from the same sample, sequenced in a study of identical twins. TCRdb analysed the 5' RACE reads with MiXCR anew, one entry per CDR3 protein. The data contain 700,000 or so distinct CDR3 sequences, less than 10% of them singletons. The data were also submitted as part of a second study, on yellow fever vaccine responses in identical twins.

The specimen sequenced was PBMCs. The source is a woman aged 18-29 years in good health.

A few counts support this clonotype. V gene TRBV5-1 combines with J gene TRBJ2-2, with TRBD1 identical over 9 bases. The CDR3 length is 15 residues. The V gene end was trimmed by 4 bases and the J gene end by 5 bases; junction bases not matched to a gene: 6. The germline CDR1 and CDR2 sequences are SGHRS and YFSETQ. The CDR3 DNA reads as TGCGCCAGCAGCGGGGGGACAGGGCGAACCGGGGAGCTGTTTTTT. Protein: CASSGGTGRTGELFF.

The rearrangement uses TRBV7-9 and TRBJ2-7, with TRBD2 identical over 9 bases. CDR1 is SEHNR, CDR2 FQNEAQ, per germline (reference sequence). The V and J ends lost 6 bases and 2 bases, in that order; junction bases with no gene match: 2. The CDR3 contains 13 residues. CDR3 loop: CASRPSGAYEQYF. The CDR3 DNA sequence: TGTGCCAGCAGACCTAGCGGGGCCTACGAGCAGTACTTC.

This clonotype appeared a few times. This chain joins TRBV5-6 and TRBJ2-3; 8 bases are shared with TRBD2. Germline V gene data show CDR1 as SGHDT and CDR2 as YYEEEE. V lost 5 bases, J lost 7 bases, and 9 bases stayed unmatched. This CDR3 contains 14 residues. DNA for the CDR3: TGTGCCAGCAGTCTCAGGACTAGCCCTAATACGCAGTATTTT. Protein sequence: CASSLRTSPNTQYF.

This chain links TRBV25-1 with TRBJ2-7; D perhaps matches TRBD2 (6 bases). CDR3 length: 14 amino acids. V was cut by 4 bases and J by 6 bases, with 16 bases left in between. Germline CDR1 reads MGHDK; CDR2 reads SYGVNS. The CDR3: CASSAPGRGGEQYF. In DNA form, the CDR3 reads TGTGCCAGCAGTGCCCCGGGCCGGGGAGGCGAGCAGTACTTC.

The genes are TRBV7-9 and TRBJ2-1; 7 bases are a match to TRBD1. The length of the CDR3 is 14 residues. V lost 5 bases, J lost 5 bases, and 6 bases stayed unmatched. The germline CDR1 and CDR2 sequences are SEHNR and FQNEAQ (reference sequence). For the CDR3, the DNA is TGTGCCAGCAGCGGGGGACAGCTGAACAATGAGCAGTTCTTC. It yields the protein CASSGGQLNNEQFF.

This clonotype was detected many times. The rearrangement joins TRBV7-2 to TRBJ2-3; either TRBD1 or TRBD2 may fit D (5 bases each). Trimming took 3 bases from V and 6 from J, leaving 10 bases between them. This CDR3 comprises 13 residues. Germline V CDR1 and CDR2: SGHTA, FQGNSA. CDR3 residues: CASSLGPGDTQYF. In DNA form, the CDR3 reads TGTGCCAGCAGCTTGGGACCAGGGGATACGCAGTATTTT.